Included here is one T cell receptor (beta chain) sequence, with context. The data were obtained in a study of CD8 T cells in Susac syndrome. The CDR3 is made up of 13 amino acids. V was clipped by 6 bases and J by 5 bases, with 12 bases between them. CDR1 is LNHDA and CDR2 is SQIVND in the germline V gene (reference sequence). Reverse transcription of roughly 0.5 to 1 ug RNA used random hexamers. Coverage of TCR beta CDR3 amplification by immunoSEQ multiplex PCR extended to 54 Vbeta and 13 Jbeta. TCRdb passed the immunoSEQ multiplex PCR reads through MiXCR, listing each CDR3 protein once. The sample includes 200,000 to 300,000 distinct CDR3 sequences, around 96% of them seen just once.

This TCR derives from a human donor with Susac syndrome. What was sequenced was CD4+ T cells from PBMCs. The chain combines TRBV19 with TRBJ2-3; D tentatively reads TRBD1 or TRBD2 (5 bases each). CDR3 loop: CASRGVAEDTQYF. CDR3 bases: TGTGCCAGTAGGGGGGTAGCAGAAGATACGCAGTATTTT.